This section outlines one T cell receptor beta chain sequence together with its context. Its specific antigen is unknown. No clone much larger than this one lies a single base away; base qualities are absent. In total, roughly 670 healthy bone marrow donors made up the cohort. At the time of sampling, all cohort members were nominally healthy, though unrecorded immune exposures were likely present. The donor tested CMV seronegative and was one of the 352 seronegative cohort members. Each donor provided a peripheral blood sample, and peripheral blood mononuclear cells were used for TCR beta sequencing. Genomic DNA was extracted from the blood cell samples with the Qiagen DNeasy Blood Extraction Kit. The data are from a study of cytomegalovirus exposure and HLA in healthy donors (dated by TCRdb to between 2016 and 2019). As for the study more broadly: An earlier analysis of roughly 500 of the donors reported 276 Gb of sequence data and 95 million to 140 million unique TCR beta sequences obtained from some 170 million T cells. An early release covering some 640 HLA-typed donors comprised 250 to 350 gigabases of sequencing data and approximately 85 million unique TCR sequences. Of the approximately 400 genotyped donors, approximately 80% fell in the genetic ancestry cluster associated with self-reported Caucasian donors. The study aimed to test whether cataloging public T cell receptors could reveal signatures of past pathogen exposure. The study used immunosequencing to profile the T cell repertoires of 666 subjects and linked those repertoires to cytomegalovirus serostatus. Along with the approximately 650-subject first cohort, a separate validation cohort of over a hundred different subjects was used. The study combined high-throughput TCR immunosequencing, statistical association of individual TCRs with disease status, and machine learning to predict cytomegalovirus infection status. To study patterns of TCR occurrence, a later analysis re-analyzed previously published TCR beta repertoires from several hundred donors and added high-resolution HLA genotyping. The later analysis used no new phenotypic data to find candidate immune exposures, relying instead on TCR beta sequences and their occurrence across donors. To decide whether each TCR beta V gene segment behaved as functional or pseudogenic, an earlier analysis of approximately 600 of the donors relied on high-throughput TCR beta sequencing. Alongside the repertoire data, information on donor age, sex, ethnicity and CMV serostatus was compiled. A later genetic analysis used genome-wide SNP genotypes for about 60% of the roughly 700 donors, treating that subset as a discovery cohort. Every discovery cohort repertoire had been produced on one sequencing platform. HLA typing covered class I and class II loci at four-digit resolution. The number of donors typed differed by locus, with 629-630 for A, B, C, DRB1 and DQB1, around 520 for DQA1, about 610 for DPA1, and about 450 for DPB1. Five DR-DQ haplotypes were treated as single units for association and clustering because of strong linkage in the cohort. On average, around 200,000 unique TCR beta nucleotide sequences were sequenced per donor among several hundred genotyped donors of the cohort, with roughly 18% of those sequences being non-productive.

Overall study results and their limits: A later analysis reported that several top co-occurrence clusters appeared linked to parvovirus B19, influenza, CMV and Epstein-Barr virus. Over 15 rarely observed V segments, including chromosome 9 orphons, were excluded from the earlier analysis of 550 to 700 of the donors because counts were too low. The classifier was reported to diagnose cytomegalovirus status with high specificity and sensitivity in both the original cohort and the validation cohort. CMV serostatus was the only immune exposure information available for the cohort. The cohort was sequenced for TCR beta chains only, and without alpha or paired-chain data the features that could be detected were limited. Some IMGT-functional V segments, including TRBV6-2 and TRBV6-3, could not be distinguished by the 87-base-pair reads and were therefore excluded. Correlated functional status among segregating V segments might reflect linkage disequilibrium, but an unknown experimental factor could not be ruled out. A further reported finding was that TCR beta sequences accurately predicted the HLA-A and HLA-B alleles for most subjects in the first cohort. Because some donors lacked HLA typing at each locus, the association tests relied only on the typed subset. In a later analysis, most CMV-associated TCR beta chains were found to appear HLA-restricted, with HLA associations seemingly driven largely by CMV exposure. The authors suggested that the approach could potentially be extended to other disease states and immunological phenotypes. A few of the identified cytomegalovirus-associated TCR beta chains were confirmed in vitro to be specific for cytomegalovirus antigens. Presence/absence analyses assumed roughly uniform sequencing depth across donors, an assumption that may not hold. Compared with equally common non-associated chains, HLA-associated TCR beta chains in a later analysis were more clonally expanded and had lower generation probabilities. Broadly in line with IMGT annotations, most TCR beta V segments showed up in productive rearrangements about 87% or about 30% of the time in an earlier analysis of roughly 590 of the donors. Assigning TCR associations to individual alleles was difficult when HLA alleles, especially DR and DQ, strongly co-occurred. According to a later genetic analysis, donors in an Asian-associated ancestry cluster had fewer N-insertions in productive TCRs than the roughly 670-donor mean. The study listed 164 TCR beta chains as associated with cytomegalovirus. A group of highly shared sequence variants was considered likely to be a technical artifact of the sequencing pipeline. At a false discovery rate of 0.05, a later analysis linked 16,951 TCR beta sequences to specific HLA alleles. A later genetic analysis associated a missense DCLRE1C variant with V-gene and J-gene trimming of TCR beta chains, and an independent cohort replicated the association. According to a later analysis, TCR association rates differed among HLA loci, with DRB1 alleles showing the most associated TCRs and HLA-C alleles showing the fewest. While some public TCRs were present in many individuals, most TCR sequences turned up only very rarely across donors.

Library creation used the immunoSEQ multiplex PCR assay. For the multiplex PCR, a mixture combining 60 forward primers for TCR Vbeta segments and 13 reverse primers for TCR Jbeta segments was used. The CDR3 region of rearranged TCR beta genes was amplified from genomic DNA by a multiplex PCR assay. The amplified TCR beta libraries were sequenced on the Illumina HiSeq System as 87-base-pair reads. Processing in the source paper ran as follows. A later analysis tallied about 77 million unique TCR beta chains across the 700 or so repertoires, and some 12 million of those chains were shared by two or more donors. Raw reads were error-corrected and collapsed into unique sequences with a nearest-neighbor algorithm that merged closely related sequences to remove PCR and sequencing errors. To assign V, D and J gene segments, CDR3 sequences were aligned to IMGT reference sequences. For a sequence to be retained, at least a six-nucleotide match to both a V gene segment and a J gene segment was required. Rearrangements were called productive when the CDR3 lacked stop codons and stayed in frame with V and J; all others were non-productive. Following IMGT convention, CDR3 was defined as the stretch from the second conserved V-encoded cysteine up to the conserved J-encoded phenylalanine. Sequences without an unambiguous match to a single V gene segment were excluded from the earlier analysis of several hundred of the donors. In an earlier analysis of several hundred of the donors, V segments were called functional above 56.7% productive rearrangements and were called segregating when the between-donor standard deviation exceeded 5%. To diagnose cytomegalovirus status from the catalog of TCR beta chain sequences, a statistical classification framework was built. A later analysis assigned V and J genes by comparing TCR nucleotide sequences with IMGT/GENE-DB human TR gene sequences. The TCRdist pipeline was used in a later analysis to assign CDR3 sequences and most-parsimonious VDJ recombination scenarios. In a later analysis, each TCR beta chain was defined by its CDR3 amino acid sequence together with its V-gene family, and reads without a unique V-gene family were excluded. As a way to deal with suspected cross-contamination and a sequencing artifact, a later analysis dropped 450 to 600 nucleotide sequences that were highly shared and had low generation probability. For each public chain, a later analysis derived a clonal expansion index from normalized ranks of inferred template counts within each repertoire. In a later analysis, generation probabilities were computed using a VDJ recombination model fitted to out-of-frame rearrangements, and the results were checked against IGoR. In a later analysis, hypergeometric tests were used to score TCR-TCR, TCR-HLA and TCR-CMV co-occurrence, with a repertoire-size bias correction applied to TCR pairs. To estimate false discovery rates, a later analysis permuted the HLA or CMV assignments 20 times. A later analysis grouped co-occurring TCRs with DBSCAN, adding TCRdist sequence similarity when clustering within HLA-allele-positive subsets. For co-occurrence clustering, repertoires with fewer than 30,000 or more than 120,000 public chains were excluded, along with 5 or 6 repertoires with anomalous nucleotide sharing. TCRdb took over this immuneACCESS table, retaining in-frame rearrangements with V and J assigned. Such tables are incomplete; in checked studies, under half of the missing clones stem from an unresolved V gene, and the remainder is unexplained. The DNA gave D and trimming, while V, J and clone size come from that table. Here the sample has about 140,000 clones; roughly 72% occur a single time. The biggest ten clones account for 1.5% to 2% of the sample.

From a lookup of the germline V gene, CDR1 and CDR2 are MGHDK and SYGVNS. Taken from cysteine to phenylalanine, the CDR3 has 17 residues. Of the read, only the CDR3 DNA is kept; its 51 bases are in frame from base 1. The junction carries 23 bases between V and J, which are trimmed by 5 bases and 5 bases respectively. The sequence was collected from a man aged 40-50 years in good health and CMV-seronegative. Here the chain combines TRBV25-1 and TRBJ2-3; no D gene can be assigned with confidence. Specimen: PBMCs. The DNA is TGTGCCAGCAGTCCCCCCGCGAGTGGGCGAGAGAAAGATACGCAGTATTTT. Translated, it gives CASSPPASGREKDTQYF.